This T cell receptor beta chain was identified in a study of blood T cell repertoires in COVID-19. Study in general: Sites in the United States, Italy and Spain provided acute and convalescent COVID-19 samples. From T cells, B-cell-depleted T cells, or PBMCs came the material, which was cDNA or gDNA.

Original processing notes: Amplification of reference gene primers provided the estimated nucleated cell counts. Method: immunoSEQ multiplex PCR; TCRdb's copy keeps in-frame clones and lacks some. V and J calls plus clone size are reproduced from that table; the DNA served to infer D and trimming. The table shows 80,000 to 95,000 clones, with over 75% occurring only once. The CDR3 consists of 14 residues. V gave up 0 bases and J gave up 4 bases; unmatched junction bases: 2. Germline CDR1 and CDR2: MNHEY and SVGEGT. This clonotype originated in an older man with active or convalescent COVID-19. The rearrangement uses TRBV6-2 or TRBV6-3 and TRBJ1-2, with 7 bases identical to TRBD1. Source material: peripheral blood. CDR3 sequence: CASSYSTGVYGYTF. CDR3 DNA sequence: TGTGCCAGCAGTTACTCAACAGGGGTCTATGGCTACACCTTC.